This T cell receptor beta chain stems from a study of T-cell memory formation after mild COVID-19 (dated by TCRdb to about 2021). Regarding the research as a whole: TCR sequence clusters from the two donors were found to be largely donor specific. The cohort was made up of two young adult volunteers, one female and one male, who were previously healthy. In a couple of donors, T-cell clones that expanded and contracted after mild COVID-19 were tracked by sequencing TCRalpha and TCRbeta repertoires over time.

PBMCs were isolated by Ficoll-Paque density gradient centrifugation. From the germline V gene, CDR1 is MNHEY and CDR2 is SVGAGI. From cysteine to phenylalanine, the CDR3 is 17 amino acids long. The read is trimmed to its CDR3 DNA, 51 bases read in frame from base 1. Cut back by 0 bases and 0 bases, the V and J ends lie 14 bases apart. What the authors observed across the whole study: Contracting CD4+ clones appeared mostly in the CM and EM memory subsets, whereas CD8+ clones were enriched in EMRA. The detection of some responding clones in pre-infection memory suggests that pre-existing cross-reactive memory T cells joined the SARS-CoV-2 response. Whether the second-wave clones peaking on day 37 were SARS-CoV-2 specific was not confirmed. Only two mild cases were covered by the study, and larger cohorts that include severe cases with pre-infection samples were considered necessary. Balanced CD4/CD8 phenotypes were observed for clones contracting from day 15 to 85, whereas a bias towards CD4+ was observed for a second wave of clones expanding from day 15 to 37.

Regarding this clonotype: The antigen it recognizes is unknown. Per-nucleotide qualities are absent, and no much larger clonotype sits a single base away.

Sequenced using an Illumina NovaSeq 6000. cDNA libraries for TCRalpha and TCRbeta were prepared by 5'RACE using constant-segment primers, with sample barcodes and unique molecular identifiers added. Trizol reagent was used to extract RNA from every sample. Libraries were amplified in two PCR steps, with a second sample barcode and Illumina TruSeq adapters added in the second step. Libraries were sequenced on an Illumina NovaSeq with 2 x 150 bp paired-end reads. In the original analysis: With migec v1.2.7, reads were demultiplexed and then collapsed into UMI-guided consensus sequences. Using mixcr v2.1.11, UMI consensuses were aligned to TRA and TRB V and J templates and then assembled into clonotypes. Clonotypes were classified as expanded or contracted when called significant by both edgeR and NoisET, with noise models trained on biological replicates. For edgeR calls, the cutoffs were a false discovery rate-adjusted p below 0.01 and a log2 fold-change threshold of 1. As an exploratory analysis of dynamics, max-normalized trajectories of the 1000 most abundant clonotypes were examined by PCA with hierarchical clustering. Each responding clone was given a CD4 or CD8 phenotype based on the CD4+ and CD8+ repertoires, which had been sequenced separately. TCRdb reworked the public reads: Q25 trimming with fastp, MiXCR clone assembly, productive beta chains retained. Rows merge per CDR3 protein into single entries with the most common DNA and genes. What appears here as the V and J calls and clone size reflects TCRdb's work, not the paper's. The sample table holds some 320,000 distinct CDR3 sequences, of which 13% to 15% were seen once. The ten most abundant clones make up around 20% of the sample.

The sequence joins TRBV6-5 to TRBJ1-2; TRBD1 could be the D gene, as 5 bases match. Sequences were obtained from PBMCs or a T cell subset sorted from them (not recorded which). This TCR derives from a man younger than 30 who had mild COVID-19 (a few samples of this study predate the infection). The sample titles of this study are shuffled in the database, so cell type and time point are left out; the donor was told from shared clones. The CDR3 has the sequence CASSYSAGRPSNYGYTF. The DNA is as follows: TGTGCCAGCAGTTACTCCGCAGGGAGGCCCTCTAACTATGGCTACACCTTC.